Below are 5 T cell receptor beta chains sequenced from a single sample in a study of T cells in Graves' hyperthyroidism and ophthalmopathy. Amplification of TCR beta CDR3 regions used RNA as the template. The HTBI primer set served for first-round RT-PCR of the TCR CDR3. TCRdb redid the calling of the multiplex PCR reads with MiXCR, one entry per CDR3 protein. The data hold around 500,000 distinct CDR3 sequences, with approximately 23% observed a single time. Sequencing was done on a sample of blood. The receptors here all came from a woman aged 65 to 85 with Graves' ophthalmopathy.

V gene TRBV30 combines with J gene TRBJ2-1, with TRBD2 matching 9 bases. V shed 6 bases and J 7 bases; nucleotides not matched to a gene: 13. Germline V lookup: CDR1 GTSNPN, CDR2 SVGIG (reference sequence). The CDR3 extends over 15 amino acids. For the CDR3, the DNA is TGTGCCTGCCGCTTAATAGCGGGAGTGAGGAATGAGCAGTTCTTC. Translating gives CACRLIAGVRNEQFF.

The chain carries TRBV6-1 and TRBJ2-7; possible D gene TRBD1, 6 bases. V lost 5 bases, J lost 0 bases, and 14 bases lay in between. There are 15 residues in the CDR3. Germline lookup yields CDR1 MNHNS and CDR2 SASEGT. The CDR3 spells CASSPGTLSSYEQYF. DNA of the CDR3: TGTGCCAGCAGTCCCGGGACACTAAGCTCCTACGAGCAGTACTTC.

A few counts support this clonotype. This chain uses TRBV2 with TRBJ2-5; 8 nucleotides line up with TRBD1. The CDR3 has 14 residues. The V and J ends lost 5 bases and 3 bases, in that order; junction bases with no gene match: 5. Looked up from germline, CDR1 is SNHLY and CDR2 is FYNNEI. The CDR3 protein is CASSLGQVKETQYF. The CDR3 coding sequence is TGTGCCAGCAGTTTGGGACAGGTAAAAGAGACCCAGTACTTC.

The genes are TRBV9 and TRBJ1-1; D might be TRBD1 (6 bases). CDR3 length: 14 amino acids. V lost 2 bases and J 4 bases, leaving 12 bases between the germline ends. The germline V gene has CDR1 SGDLS and CDR2 YYNGEE. The CDR3 sequence is CASSVVQGSTEAFF. The CDR3 DNA is TGTGCCAGCAGCGTTGTACAGGGCAGCACTGAAGCTTTCTTT.

This clonotype showed up just a few times. The rearrangement uses TRBV10-3 and TRBJ2-1; 10 bases are a match to TRBD2. This CDR3 has 17 residues. Germline trimming cut 0 bases from V and 8 bases from J; bases unmatched to any gene: 10. Looked up from germline, CDR1 is ENHRY and CDR2 is SYGVKD. The chain's CDR3 is CAISESGSGRAVYEQFF. In nucleotides, the CDR3 is TGTGCCATCAGTGAGTCGGGGAGCGGGAGGGCAGTCTATGAGCAGTTCTTC.